Below, 9 T cell receptor beta chains from the same sample are listed, as sequenced in a study of blood T cells in healthy people across ages. The authors ran a second PCR of about 7 to 11 cycles using a sample-barcoded 5' primer and a J-beta primer mix. From the 5' RACE reads, TCRdb called clonotypes with MiXCR, one entry per CDR3 protein. The data contain about 930,000 distinct CDR3 sequences, 25% to 30% of them seen just once; the ten biggest clones take up about 9.4%. The same data also contributed to another study, on T cells of mothers and their children.

The source material was blood. These receptors were collected from a woman in her forties in good health.

The chain uses TRBV20-1 and TRBJ2-3, with D tentatively TRBD2 (6 bases). CDR1 and CDR2 (germline): DFQATT, SNEGSKA (reference sequence). The CDR3 sequence is 14 residues long. With 0 bases removed from V and 7 bases from J, the gap between germline ends came to 14 bases. CDR3 coding DNA: TGCAGTGCTAGAGATATGGGGGGAGTGTATACGCAGTATTTT. Translation gives CSARDMGGVYTQYF.

With respect to this clonotype: A much larger clone sits a single nucleotide away, making a read error possible. The V call is TRBV7-2, the J call TRBJ2-7; D is unresolved. Germline V gives CDR1 SGHTA, CDR2 FQGNSA. This CDR3 region has 14 residues. As DNA, the CDR3 is TGTGGCAGCAGCGTAGACGGTACCTCCTACGAGCAGTACTTC. Its protein product is CGSSVDGTSYEQYF.

This clonotype has more than one count but fewer than ten. This rearrangement joins TRBV27 to TRBJ1-1, with D possibly matching TRBD1 (6 bases). CDR3 size: 14 residues. The germline gives CDR1 MNHEY, CDR2 SMNVEV (reference sequence). V was trimmed by 5 bases and J by 6 bases, leaving 16 bases between them. CDR3 nucleotide sequence: TGTGCCAGCAGTCGTAGGGGGGGTCTGGCTGAAGCTTTCTTT. This gives the protein CASSRRGGLAEAFF.

A word on this clonotype: A read error is possible here, since a much larger clone lies one base away. V is TRBV7-6 and J is TRBJ2-3, with 7 bases aligning to TRBD1. The CDR3 runs 18 residues. The germline V gene encodes CDR1 SGHVS and CDR2 FNYEAQ. Written as DNA, the CDR3 is TGTGCCAGCAGCCGTCTTACGGGACAGTTAAGGGGTACAGATGCGCAGTATTTT. Protein product: CASSRLTGQLRGTDAQYF.

Remarks on this clonotype: Just one base apart from a much larger clone, this may be a read error. The V and J genes are TRBV3-1 and TRBJ2-3; D remains unclear. This CDR3 is 11 amino acids long. The germline gives CDR1 LGHDT, CDR2 YNNKEL (reference sequence). Here the CDR3 DNA reads TGTGCCAGCAGCCAAGTGGATATGCAGTATTTT. Its protein product is CASSQVDMQYF.

V and J are TRBV2 and TRBJ2-7; the D call may be TRBD1 or TRBD2 (5 bases each). V lost 7 bases, J lost 6 bases, and 16 bases lay in between. The germline gives CDR1 SNHLY, CDR2 FYNNEI. This CDR3 has 13 amino acids. In DNA form, the CDR3 reads TGTGCCAGCACCATCCGGGGCAAAATCGAGCAGTACTTC. Its translation is CASTIRGKIEQYF.

With respect to this clonotype: A much larger clonotype is one base distant, so this may be a read error. This rearrangement joins TRBV4-3 to TRBJ2-3; the match to TRBD2 covers 7 bases. The CDR3 extends over 14 amino acids. The germline V gene has CDR1 LGHNA and CDR2 YSLEER. The CDR3 DNA follows: TGCGCCCGCAGCCAAGATGCCGGGGGGGATACGCAGTATTTT. Its translation: CARSQDAGGDTQYF.

Here the CDR3 reads CASSLAGTSGGAGDTQYF. The CDR3 nucleotides read TGTGCCAGCAGCTTAGCCGGGACTAGCGGGGGGGCAGGAGATACGCAGTATTTT. The chain links TRBV7-2 to TRBJ2-3, with 16 bases fitting TRBD2. The CDR3 spans 18 residues. Germline V CDR1 and CDR2: SGHTA, FQGNSA. J was trimmed by 5 bases and V by 0 bases; bases with no gene match: 5.

V gene TRBV20-1 combines with J gene TRBJ2-1; either TRBD1 or TRBD2 may fit D (5 bases each). Trimming stripped 3 bases from V and 1 base from J, with 19 bases between. Germline values: CDR1 DFQATT, CDR2 SNEGSKA (reference sequence). The CDR3 runs to 17 residues. The CDR3 DNA is TGCAGTGCTAGGTCTATCACCGGGACCGTTTCCTACAATGAGCAGTTCTTC. Translated: CSARSITGTVSYNEQFF.